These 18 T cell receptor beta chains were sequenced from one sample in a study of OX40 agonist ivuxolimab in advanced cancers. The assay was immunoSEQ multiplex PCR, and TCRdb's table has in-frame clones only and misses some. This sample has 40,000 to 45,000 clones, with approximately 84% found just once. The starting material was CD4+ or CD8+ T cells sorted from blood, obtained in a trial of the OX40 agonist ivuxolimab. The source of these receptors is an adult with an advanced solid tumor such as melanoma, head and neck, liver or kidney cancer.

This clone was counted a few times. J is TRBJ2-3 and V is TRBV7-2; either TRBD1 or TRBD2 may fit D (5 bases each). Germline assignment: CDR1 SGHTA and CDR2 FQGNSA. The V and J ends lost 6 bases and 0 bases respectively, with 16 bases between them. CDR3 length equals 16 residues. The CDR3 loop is CASSSPGRTSTDTQYF. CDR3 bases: TGTGCCAGCAGTTCCCCAGGGAGAACGAGCACAGATACGCAGTATTTT. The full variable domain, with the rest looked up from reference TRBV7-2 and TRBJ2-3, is GAGVSQSPSNKVTEKGKDVELRCDPISGHTALYWYRQSLGQGLEFLIYFQGNSAPDKSGLPSDRFSAERTGGSVSTLTIQRTQQEDSAVYLCASSSPGRTSTDTQYFGPGTRLTVL.

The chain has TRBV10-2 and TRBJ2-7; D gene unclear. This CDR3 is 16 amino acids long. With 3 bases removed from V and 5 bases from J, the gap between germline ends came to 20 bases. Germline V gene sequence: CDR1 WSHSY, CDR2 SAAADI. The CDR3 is CASSDYGQAFSDEQYF. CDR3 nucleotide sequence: TGCGCCAGCAGTGACTACGGGCAGGCGTTCAGTGACGAGCAGTACTTC.

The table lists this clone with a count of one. The CDR3 spells CASSSLLVDEQYF. The CDR3 region has the DNA TGTGCCAGCAGTTCTCTCTTGGTAGACGAGCAGTACTTC. The rearrangement links TRBV28 to TRBJ2-7; no clear D. The CDR3 runs to 13 residues. Germline V CDR1 and CDR2: MDHEN, SYDVKM. V lost 4 bases and J 5 bases, leaving 12 bases between the germline ends.

CDR3 bases: TGTGCCAGCAGCCCAAGATCGAGCAGGGGCTATGGCTACACCTTC. This encodes CASSPRSSRGYGYTF. The V and J genes are TRBV11-2 and TRBJ1-2; tentative D call: TRBD1 (6 bases). Germline V gene lookup returns CDR1 SGHAT and CDR2 FQNNGV. V was cut by 5 bases and J by 4 bases, with 17 bases left in between. This CDR3 comprises 15 residues.

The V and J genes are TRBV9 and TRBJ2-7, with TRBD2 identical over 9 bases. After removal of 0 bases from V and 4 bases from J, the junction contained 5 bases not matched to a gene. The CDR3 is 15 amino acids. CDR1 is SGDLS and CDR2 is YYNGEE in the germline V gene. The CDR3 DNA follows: TGTGCCAGCAGCGTAGGGGCGGGAGGGCCTTACGAGCAGTACTTC. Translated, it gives CASSVGAGGPYEQYF. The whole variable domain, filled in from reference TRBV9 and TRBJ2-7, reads DSGVTQTPKHLITATGQRVTLRCSPRSGDLSVYWYQQSLDQGLQFLIQYYNGEERAKGNILERFSAQQFPDLHSELNLSSLELGDSALYFCASSVGAGGPYEQYFGPGTRLTVT.

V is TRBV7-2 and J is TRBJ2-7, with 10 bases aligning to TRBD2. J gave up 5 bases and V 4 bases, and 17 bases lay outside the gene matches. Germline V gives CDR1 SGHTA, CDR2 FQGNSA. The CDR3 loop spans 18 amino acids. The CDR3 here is CASSSLGLDSSGSHEQYF. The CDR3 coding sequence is TGTGCCAGCAGCTCTCTGGGCCTAGACTCTAGCGGGAGCCACGAGCAGTACTTC. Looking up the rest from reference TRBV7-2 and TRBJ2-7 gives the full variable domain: GAGVSQSPSNKVTEKGKDVELRCDPISGHTALYWYRQSLGQGLEFLIYFQGNSAPDKSGLPSDRFSAERTGGSVSTLTIQRTQQEDSAVYLCASSSLGLDSSGSHEQYFGPGTRLTVT.

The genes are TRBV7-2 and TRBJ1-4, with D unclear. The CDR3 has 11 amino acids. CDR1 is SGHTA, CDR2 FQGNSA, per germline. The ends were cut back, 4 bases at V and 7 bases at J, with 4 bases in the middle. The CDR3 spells CASSWGEKLFF. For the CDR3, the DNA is TGTGCCAGCAGCTGGGGTGAAAAACTGTTTTTT. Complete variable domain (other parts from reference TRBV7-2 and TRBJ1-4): GAGVSQSPSNKVTEKGKDVELRCDPISGHTALYWYRQSLGQGLEFLIYFQGNSAPDKSGLPSDRFSAERTGGSVSTLTIQRTQQEDSAVYLCASSWGEKLFFGSGTQLSVL.

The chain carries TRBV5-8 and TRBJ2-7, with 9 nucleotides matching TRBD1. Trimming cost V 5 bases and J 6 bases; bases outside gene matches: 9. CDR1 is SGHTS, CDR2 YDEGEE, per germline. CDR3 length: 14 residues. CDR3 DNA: TGTGCCAGCAGGTCCGGGACAGGGAGCATCGAGCAGTACTTC. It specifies CASRSGTGSIEQYF.

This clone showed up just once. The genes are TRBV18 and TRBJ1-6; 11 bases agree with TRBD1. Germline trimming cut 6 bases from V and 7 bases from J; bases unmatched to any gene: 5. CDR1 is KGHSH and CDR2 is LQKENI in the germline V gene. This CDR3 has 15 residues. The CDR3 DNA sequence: TGTGCCAGCTCTCCAAGGGACAGGGGGAATTCACCCCTCCACTTT. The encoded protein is CASSPRDRGNSPLHF.

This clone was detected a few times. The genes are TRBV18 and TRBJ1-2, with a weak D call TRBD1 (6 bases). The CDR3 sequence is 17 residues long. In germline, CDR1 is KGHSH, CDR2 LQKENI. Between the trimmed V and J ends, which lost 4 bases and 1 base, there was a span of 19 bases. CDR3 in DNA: TGTGCCAGCTCACTTCAGCGAACGGGGGGCAGTAACTATGGCTACACCTTC. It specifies CASSLQRTGGSNYGYTF.

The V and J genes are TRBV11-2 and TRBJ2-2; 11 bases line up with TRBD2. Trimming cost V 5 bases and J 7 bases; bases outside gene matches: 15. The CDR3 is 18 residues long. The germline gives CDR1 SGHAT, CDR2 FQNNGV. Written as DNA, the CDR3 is TGTGCCAGCAGCCACTCTGGGATAGCGGGAGGGCCGGGCGGGGAGCTGTTTTTT. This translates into CASSHSGIAGGPGGELFF.

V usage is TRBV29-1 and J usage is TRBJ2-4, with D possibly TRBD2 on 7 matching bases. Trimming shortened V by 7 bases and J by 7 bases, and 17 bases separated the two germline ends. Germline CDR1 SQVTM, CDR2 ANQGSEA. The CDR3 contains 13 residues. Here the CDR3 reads CSAQRGTTNIQYF. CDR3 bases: TGCAGCGCCCAGAGGGGGACTACGAACATTCAGTACTTC.

In nucleotides, the CDR3 is TGTGCCAGCTCACCTGCCGGCTCTGGGGCCAACGTCCTGACTTTC. Translation gives CASSPAGSGANVLTF. The genes are TRBV18 and TRBJ2-6, with no clear D. The V gene lost 3 bases and the J gene lost 0 bases, with 6 bases spanning the gap. CDR3 length: 15 residues. Germline CDR1 is KGHSH and CDR2 is LQKENI. Supplemented by reference TRBV18 and TRBJ2-6, the full variable domain reads NAGVMQNPRHLVRRRGQEARLRCSPMKGHSHVYWYRQLPEEGLKFMVYLQKENIIDESGMPKERFSAEFPKEGPSILRIQQVVRGDSAAYFCASSPAGSGANVLTFGAGSRLTVL.

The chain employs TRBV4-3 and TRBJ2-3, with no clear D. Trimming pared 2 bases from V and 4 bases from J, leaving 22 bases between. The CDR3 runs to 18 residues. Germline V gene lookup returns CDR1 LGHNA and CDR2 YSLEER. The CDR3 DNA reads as TGCGCCAGCAGCCAACAACCTCCGGGCCCCGAAGTTCCAGATACGCAGTATTTT. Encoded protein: CASSQQPPGPEVPDTQYF.

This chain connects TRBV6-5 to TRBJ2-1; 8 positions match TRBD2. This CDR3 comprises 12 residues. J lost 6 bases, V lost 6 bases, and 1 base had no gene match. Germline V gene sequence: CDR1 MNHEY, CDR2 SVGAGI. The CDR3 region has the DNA TGTGCCAGCAGCACTAGCGGCAATGAGCAGTTCTTC. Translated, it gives CASSTSGNEQFF.

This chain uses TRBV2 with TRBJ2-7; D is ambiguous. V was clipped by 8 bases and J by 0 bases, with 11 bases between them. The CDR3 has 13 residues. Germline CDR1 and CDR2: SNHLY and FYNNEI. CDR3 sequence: CASVAALSYEQYF. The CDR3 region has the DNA TGTGCCAGCGTGGCGGCCCTCTCCTACGAGCAGTACTTC.

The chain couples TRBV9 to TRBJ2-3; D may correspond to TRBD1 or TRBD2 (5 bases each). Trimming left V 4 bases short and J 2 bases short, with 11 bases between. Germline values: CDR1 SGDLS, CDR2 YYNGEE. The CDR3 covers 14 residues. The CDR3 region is CASSPTGLTDTQYF. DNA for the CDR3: TGTGCCAGCAGCCCTACGGGGCTCACAGATACGCAGTATTTT. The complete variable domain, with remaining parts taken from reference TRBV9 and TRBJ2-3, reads DSGVTQTPKHLITATGQRVTLRCSPRSGDLSVYWYQQSLDQGLQFLIQYYNGEERAKGNILERFSAQQFPDLHSELNLSSLELGDSALYFCASSPTGLTDTQYFGPGTRLTVL.

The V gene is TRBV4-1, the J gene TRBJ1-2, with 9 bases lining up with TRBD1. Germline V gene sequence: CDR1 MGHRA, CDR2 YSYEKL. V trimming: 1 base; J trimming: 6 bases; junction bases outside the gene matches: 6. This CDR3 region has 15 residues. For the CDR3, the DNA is TGCGCCAGCAGCCAAGCCGGGACAGGGTCCCATGGCTACACCTTC. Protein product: CASSQAGTGSHGYTF.